The 30 T cell receptor beta chains below all came from one sample that was sequenced in a study of CD8 T cells in ankylosing spondylitis. From the 5' RACE reads, TCRdb called clonotypes with MiXCR, one entry per CDR3 protein. The sample carries more than 600,000 distinct CDR3 sequences, around 19% recorded once. These receptors have no known antigen. Points from the study as a whole: Roughly 8 highly homologous variants made up a TCR beta motif that seemed to typify ankylosing spondylitis blood.

Sequencing used blood, either unsorted or a sorted T cell fraction (not recorded which). The receptor source for this set is a male donor with ankylosing spondylitis.

This clonotype appeared a few times. This rearrangement joins TRBV24-1 to TRBJ2-3; 12 bases match TRBD1. The CDR3 has 18 residues. Germline-derived CDR1 and CDR2 are KGHDR and SFDVKD. V trimming: 8 bases; J trimming: 2 bases; junction bases outside the gene matches: 13. Written as DNA, the CDR3 is TGTGCCACCATACAATCAACAGGGACAGGGGGCAACACAGATACGCAGTATTTT. This sequence encodes CATIQSTGTGGNTDTQYF.

The chain has TRBV5-1 and TRBJ1-6; D is unclear. Germline-derived CDR1 and CDR2 are SGHRS and YFSETQ. The CDR3 has 16 amino acids. V was trimmed by 2 bases and J by 2 bases, leaving 11 bases between them. CDR3 sequence reads: CASSFLLGAYNSPLHF. The DNA for the CDR3 is TGCGCCAGCAGCTTTCTCCTCGGGGCCTATAATTCACCCCTCCACTTT.

This clonotype was detected only a few times. The chain recombines TRBV30 with TRBJ2-1; 12 bases map to TRBD2. CDR1 is GTSNPN and CDR2 is SVGIG in the germline V gene (reference sequence). This CDR3 comprises 15 residues. V gave up 0 bases and J gave up 4 bases; unmatched junction bases: 1. For the CDR3, the DNA is TGTGCCTGGAGTGTAACTAGCGGGGGGTACAATGAGCAGTTCTTC. It is translated as CAWSVTSGGYNEQFF.

This clonotype was observed a handful of times. CDR3 loop: CASSPGGLPNEKLFF. The CDR3 DNA reads TGTGCCAGCAGCCCAGGGGGCTTACCTAATGAAAAACTGTTTTTT. The chain uses TRBV7-2 and TRBJ1-4, with 8 positions matching TRBD1. Looked up from germline, CDR1 is SGHTA and CDR2 is FQGNSA. Trimming took 5 bases from V and 3 from J; bases not matched to a gene: 5. The CDR3 covers 15 residues.

V usage is TRBV7-2 and J usage is TRBJ2-7, with TRBD1 matching over 10 bases. Germline values: CDR1 SGHTA, CDR2 FQGNSA. V was pared by 3 bases and J by 6 bases, with 5 bases of the junction left unmatched. The CDR3 is 14 amino acids. CDR3 in amino acids: CASSFDRGLGEQYF. Here the CDR3 DNA reads TGTGCCAGCAGCTTTGACAGGGGGCTGGGCGAGCAGTACTTC.

The rearrangement joins TRBV7-8 to TRBJ2-1; TRBD2 matches 7 bases. Germline V gene lookup returns CDR1 SGHVS and CDR2 FQNEAQ. This CDR3 region has 15 residues. V was clipped by 1 base and J by 9 bases; unmatched bases: 9. The CDR3 spells CASSLVAGEISEQFF. CDR3 coding DNA: TGTGCCAGCAGCTTAGTCGCGGGAGAGATAAGTGAGCAGTTCTTC.

This clonotype was detected only a few times. CDR3 coding DNA: TGTGCCAGCAGCCCGAACCTGACTAGCTGGGGGGAGCTGTTTTTT. Translating gives CASSPNLTSWGELFF. The V and J genes are TRBV7-9 and TRBJ2-2; TRBD2 agrees at 7 bases. The CDR3 length is 15 residues. Per the germline V gene, CDR1 is SEHNR and CDR2 is FQNEAQ (reference sequence). V lost 5 bases to trimming and J lost 8 bases; unmatched junction nucleotides: 11.

This clonotype was observed at least ten times. The rearrangement links TRBV7-2 to TRBJ2-5; TRBD1 matches at 12 bases. Germline values: CDR1 SGHTA, CDR2 FQGNSA. The V segment lost 3 bases and the J segment 10 bases; nucleotides outside the gene matches: 6. The CDR3 runs 14 residues. CDR3 sequence: CASSLMGTGGGQYF. The CDR3, as DNA: TGTGCCAGCAGCTTGATGGGGACAGGGGGCGGCCAGTACTTC.

Concerning this clonotype: This may come from a read error, since a much larger clone is one base off. The chain is built from TRBV5-1 and TRBJ1-1; D is unresolved. The V end was cut by 1 base, the J end by 0 bases, with 7 bases between. Per germline, CDR1 SGHRS and CDR2 YFSETQ. CDR3 length: 14 amino acids. The CDR3 nucleotides read TGCGCCAGCAGCTTGTACAGCATGAACACTGAAGCTTTCTTT. It encodes CASSLYSMNTEAFF.

The chain carries TRBV11-2 and TRBJ2-7, with D possibly called TRBD1 or TRBD2 (5 bases each). Trimming pared 0 bases from V and 3 bases from J, leaving 12 bases between. The CDR3 runs to 15 residues. Germline CDR1 is SGHAT and CDR2 is FQNNGV. The CDR3 loop reads CASSLEGLGVYEQYF. For the CDR3, the DNA is TGTGCCAGCAGCTTAGAAGGTTTGGGGGTCTACGAGCAGTACTTC.

This clonotype was seen a handful of times. The J gene is TRBJ2-7, the V gene TRBV10-3, with TRBD1 matching 7 bases. Germline CDR1 reads ENHRY; CDR2 reads SYGVKD. The length of the CDR3 is 14 residues. The J segment lost 0 bases and the V segment lost 6 bases, leaving 5 bases of the junction unmatched. The CDR3 nucleotides read TGTGCCATCAGGACCCGGGACAGCTCCTACGAGCAGTACTTC. It translates to CAIRTRDSSYEQYF.

About this clonotype itself: One end of the junction fails to match germline, which may point to a read error. This chain connects TRBV3-1 to TRBJ2-1; TRBD2 matches at 11 bases. The CDR3 is 13 amino acids. The germline V gene encodes CDR1 LGHDT and CDR2 YNNKEL (reference sequence). The CDR3 DNA follows: TGTGCCAGCAGCCCTGGGACTAGCGGCGCCGGGTGGTTC. Its protein is CASSPGTSGAGWF.

This chain connects TRBV4-1 to TRBJ1-4; 9 bases match TRBD1. Germline V gene lookup returns CDR1 MGHRA and CDR2 YSYEKL. The ends lost 0 bases at V and 8 bases at J; junction bases unmatched: 4. This CDR3 is built from 15 residues. The CDR3: CASSQEGTGWEKLFF. CDR3 DNA: TGCGCCAGCAGCCAAGAAGGGACAGGGTGGGAAAAACTGTTTTTT.

CDR3 residues: CASSQPGQPQETQYF. The CDR3 DNA follows: TGTGCCAGCAGCCAGCCGGGACAGCCGCAAGAGACCCAGTACTTC. The chain couples TRBV6-2 or TRBV6-3 to TRBJ2-5, with TRBD1 identical over 7 bases. Germline V CDR1 and CDR2: MNHEY, SVGEGT. J gave up 2 bases and V 6 bases, and 9 bases lay outside the gene matches. The CDR3 has 15 amino acids.

This clonotype has only one observation. The rearrangement links TRBV7-9 to TRBJ2-5; TRBD2 might be the D (6 bases). The germline V gene has CDR1 SEHNR and CDR2 FQNEAQ (reference sequence). This CDR3 comprises 16 residues. V was cut by 1 base and J by 0 bases, with 12 bases left in between. The CDR3 reads CASSLVGGGDQETQYF. The CDR3 DNA sequence: TGTGCCAGCAGCTTAGTAGGTGGCGGGGACCAAGAGACCCAGTACTTC. Combining the CDR3 with reference TRBV7-9 and TRBJ2-5 gives the whole variable domain DTGVSQNPRHKITKRGQNVTFRCDPISEHNRLYWYRQTLGQGPEFLTYFQNEAQLEKSRLLSDRFSAERPKGSFSTLEIQRTEQGDSAMYLCASSLVGGGDQETQYFGPGTRLLVL.

This rearrangement joins TRBV6-1 to TRBJ1-5; a weak D match, TRBD1 (5 bases). Germline lookup yields CDR1 MNHNS and CDR2 SASEGT. The CDR3 spans 18 residues. Trimming removed 4 bases from V and 1 base from J, with 20 bases in between. Written as DNA, the CDR3 is TGTGCCAGCAGTGGGTCCCGGGACGGACCGACGAGCAATCAGCCCCAGCATTTT. It encodes CASSGSRDGPTSNQPQHF.

The rearrangement links TRBV9 to TRBJ2-2; D might be TRBD1 (6 bases). The CDR3 has 15 residues. V lost 3 bases and J lost 1, with 10 bases in between. CDR1 and CDR2 from the germline V gene are SGDLS and YYNGEE. The DNA for the CDR3 is TGTGCCAGCAGCGCGCTACAGGGGAACACCGGGGAGCTGTTTTTT. This gives the protein CASSALQGNTGELFF.

The rearrangement joins TRBV20-1 to TRBJ2-1; D remains unclear. V was pared by 1 base and J by 8 bases, with 15 bases between. Germline CDR1 DFQATT, CDR2 SNEGSKA (reference sequence). This CDR3 has 14 residues. The CDR3 bases are TGCAGTGCTAGAGGCTCCCGTAGGGTCCATGAGCAGTTCTTC. Its protein is CSARGSRRVHEQFF.

This chain joins TRBV2 and TRBJ2-2; maybe TRBD1 (5 bases). V was clipped by 0 bases and J by 6 bases, with 11 bases between them. Germline assignment: CDR1 SNHLY and CDR2 FYNNEI. The CDR3 covers 15 residues. The CDR3 region has the DNA TGTGCCAGCAGTGAAGCACAGGTCATCTCCGGGGAGCTGTTTTTT. Translated: CASSEAQVISGELFF.

The rearrangement joins TRBV20-1 to TRBJ2-2, with a possible D match to TRBD1 (6 bases). V was cut by 3 bases and J by 1 base, with 12 bases left in between. The germline gives CDR1 DFQATT, CDR2 SNEGSKA (reference sequence). The CDR3 length is 15 residues. The CDR3 sequence: CSARGASLNTGELFF. The CDR3 bases are TGCAGTGCTAGGGGGGCTTCCTTGAACACCGGGGAGCTGTTTTTT.

This clonotype was picked up a small number of times. The chain is built from TRBV24-1 and TRBJ2-7, with no clear D. V lost 7 bases to trimming and J lost 1 base, with 7 bases between them. Per the germline V gene, CDR1 is KGHDR and CDR2 is SFDVKD. The CDR3 spans 12 residues. In nucleotides, the CDR3 is TGTGCCACCAGGAGCTCTTCCTACGAGCAGTACTTC. Protein product: CATRSSSYEQYF.

In this sample, this clonotype turned up a few times. The CDR3 nucleotides read TGCAGCGTTGACGGCTTGGCAGGGGACTATGGCTACACCTTC. Translated: CSVDGLAGDYGYTF. The chain has TRBV29-1 and TRBJ1-2, with D maybe TRBD1 (6 bases). Trimming removed 3 bases from V and 3 bases from J, with 14 bases in between. Germline V gene lookup returns CDR1 SQVTM and CDR2 ANQGSEA. The CDR3 loop spans 14 amino acids.

This chain uses TRBV12-3 or TRBV12-4 with TRBJ2-3; possibly TRBD1 or TRBD2 for D (5 bases each). The V end was cut by 6 bases, the J end by 1 base, with 14 bases between. This CDR3 has 15 amino acids. The CDR3 DNA is TGTGCCAGCAGCCATGGGGGATTGGGCACAGATACGCAGTATTTT. Residues: CASSHGGLGTDTQYF.

This rearrangement joins TRBV7-2 to TRBJ1-6, with D perhaps matching TRBD1 (5 bases). V dropped 7 bases and J dropped 7 bases, with 20 bases sitting between them. Germline CDR1 and CDR2: SGHTA and FQGNSA. CDR3 size: 16 residues. Here the CDR3 reads CASILRTGTVNSPLHF. Here the CDR3 DNA reads TGTGCCAGCATACTAAGAACCGGGACCGTCAATTCACCCCTCCACTTT.

The V and J genes are TRBV20-1 and TRBJ2-3, with 9 bases identical to TRBD2. The J segment lost 4 bases and the V segment lost 3 bases, leaving 2 bases of the junction unmatched. The CDR3 runs to 13 residues. CDR1 DFQATT and CDR2 SNEGSKA come from the germline V gene (reference sequence). CDR3 nucleotides: TGCAGTGCTAGGGGACTAGCTCCAGATACGCAGTATTTT. Protein: CSARGLAPDTQYF.

The table lists this clonotype with a few counts. J is TRBJ2-1 and V is TRBV12-3 or TRBV12-4; D gene ambiguous. Trimming shortened V by 7 bases and J by 6 bases, and 7 bases separated the two germline ends. The CDR3 contains 11 residues. Written as DNA, the CDR3 is TGTGCCAGCACCACGGCCAATGAGCAGTTCTTC. Protein product: CASTTANEQFF.

This clonotype was counted a few times. This rearrangement joins TRBV5-1 to TRBJ2-1; 10 positions match TRBD2. Unmatched junction bases numbered 12, after V lost 1 base and J lost 2 bases. Germline V gene data show CDR1 as SGHRS and CDR2 as YFSETQ. The CDR3 spans 19 residues. CDR3 bases: TGCGCCAGCAGCTTGTGGGTATTAGCGGGGGGTTTAACCTACAATGAGCAGTTCTTC. It codes for CASSLWVLAGGLTYNEQFF.

The chain combines TRBV6-2 or TRBV6-3 with TRBJ2-1, with 10 bases aligning to TRBD2. The CDR3 loop spans 18 amino acids. Germline loops: CDR1 MNHEY, CDR2 SVGEGT. Germline trimming cut 5 bases from V and 6 bases from J; bases unmatched to any gene: 16. In DNA, the CDR3 is TGTGCCAGCAGTCAAACTCTCCAACTAGCGGGAAGGTCCAATGAGCAGTTCTTC. It yields the protein CASSQTLQLAGRSNEQFF.

The chain couples TRBV12-3 or TRBV12-4 to TRBJ2-7; D not certain. The V gene lost 0 bases and the J gene lost 0 bases, with 9 bases spanning the gap. The CDR3 is 15 amino acids. The CDR3 DNA reads TGTGCCAGCAGTTTAGCTGGACCCGACTCCTACGAGCAGTACTTC. Translating it yields CASSLAGPDSYEQYF.

This clonotype occurred a few times. The rearrangement joins TRBV7-2 to TRBJ2-3; 7 bases match TRBD2. V was pared by 2 bases and J by 2 bases, with 4 bases of the junction left unmatched. This CDR3 contains 15 residues. The germline gives CDR1 SGHTA, CDR2 FQGNSA. In DNA, the CDR3 is TGTGCCAGCAGCTTAAGCGGGATTCTCACAGATACGCAGTATTTT. This encodes CASSLSGILTDTQYF.